The T cell receptor (beta chain) described here comes from a study of T cell repertoires in cytomegalovirus infection. In the study overall: In public TCR beta signatures, there were indications of both CMV infection and matching HLA type.

In germline, CDR1 is SEHNR, CDR2 FQNEAQ (reference sequence). The CDR3 has 14 amino acids. This clonotype was recorded many times. The antigen is not known. At one end, the junction sequence differs from germline, possibly due to a read error. Study outcomes and limitations: What dominated the ex vivo response were HLA-C-restricted CMV-specific TCR beta clonotypes. Accumulated public TCR beta family frequency recognized individuals carrying CMV together with the relevant HLA.

MiXCR, run by TCRdb on the reads, gives a single entry per CDR3 protein. The profile shows some 240,000 distinct CDR3 sequences, over 15% of them singletons. The chain recombines TRBV7-9 with TRBJ2-1, with TRBD1 matching 7 bases. Sequenced: CD8+ T cells from PBMCs. This receptor was obtained from a human donor in good health (CMV status not recorded). Some clones in this sample may be carry-over from other donors' samples. CDR3 sequence (DNA): TGTGCCAGCAGTTTAGGGGGCCCCTACAATGAGCAGTTCTTC. The encoded protein is CASSLGGPYNEQFF.